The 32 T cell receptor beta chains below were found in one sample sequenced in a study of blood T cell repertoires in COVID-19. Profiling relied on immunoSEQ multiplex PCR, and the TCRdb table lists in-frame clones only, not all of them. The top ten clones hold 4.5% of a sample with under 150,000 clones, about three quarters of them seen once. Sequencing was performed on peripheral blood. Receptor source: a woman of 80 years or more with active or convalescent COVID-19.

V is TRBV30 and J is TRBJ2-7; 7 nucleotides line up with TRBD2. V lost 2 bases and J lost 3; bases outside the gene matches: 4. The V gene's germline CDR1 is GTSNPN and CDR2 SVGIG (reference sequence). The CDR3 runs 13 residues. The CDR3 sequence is CAWSTGLLYEQYF. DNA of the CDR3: TGTGCCTGGAGTACGGGACTACTCTACGAGCAGTACTTC.

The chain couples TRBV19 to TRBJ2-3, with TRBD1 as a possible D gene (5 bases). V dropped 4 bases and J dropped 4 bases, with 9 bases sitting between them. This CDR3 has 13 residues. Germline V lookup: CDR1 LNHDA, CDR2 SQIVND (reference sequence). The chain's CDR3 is CASSTSGSDTQYF. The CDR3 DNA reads TGTGCCAGTAGTACCTCAGGGTCAGATACGCAGTATTTT.

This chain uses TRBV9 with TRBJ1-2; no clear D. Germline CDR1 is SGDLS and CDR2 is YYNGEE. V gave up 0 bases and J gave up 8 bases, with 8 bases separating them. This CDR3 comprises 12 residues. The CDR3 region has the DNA TGTGCCAGCAGCGTAGATCGCGAGGGCTACACCTTC. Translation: CASSVDREGYTF.

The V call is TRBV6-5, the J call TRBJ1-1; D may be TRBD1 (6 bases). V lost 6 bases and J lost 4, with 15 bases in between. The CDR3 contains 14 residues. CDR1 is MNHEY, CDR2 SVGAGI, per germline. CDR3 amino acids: CASSYDRGSTEAFF. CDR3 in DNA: TGTGCCAGCAGCTACGATAGGGGGAGCACTGAAGCTTTCTTT.

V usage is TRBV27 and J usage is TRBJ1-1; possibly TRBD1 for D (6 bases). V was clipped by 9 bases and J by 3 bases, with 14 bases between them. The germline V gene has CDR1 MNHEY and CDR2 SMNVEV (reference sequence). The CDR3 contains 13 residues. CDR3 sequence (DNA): TGTGCCAGGAAAGAACAGGGCGACACTGAAGCTTTCTTT. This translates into CARKEQGDTEAFF.

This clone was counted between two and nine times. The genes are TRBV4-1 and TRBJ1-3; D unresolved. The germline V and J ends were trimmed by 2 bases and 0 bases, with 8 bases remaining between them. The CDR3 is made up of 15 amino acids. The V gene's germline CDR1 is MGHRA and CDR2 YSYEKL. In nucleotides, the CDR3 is TGCGCCAGCAGCCAATACGGGAGCTCTGGAAACACCATATATTTT. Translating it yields CASSQYGSSGNTIYF.

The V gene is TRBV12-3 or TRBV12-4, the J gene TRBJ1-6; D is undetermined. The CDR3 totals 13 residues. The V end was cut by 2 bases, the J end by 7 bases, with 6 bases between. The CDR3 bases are TGTGCCAGCAGTTTAAAGCCCAATTCACCCCTCCACTTT. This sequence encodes CASSLKPNSPLHF.

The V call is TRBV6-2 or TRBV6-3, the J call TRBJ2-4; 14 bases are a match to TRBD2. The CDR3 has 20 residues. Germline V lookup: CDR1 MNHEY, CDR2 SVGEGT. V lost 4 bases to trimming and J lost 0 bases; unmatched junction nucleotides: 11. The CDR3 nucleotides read TGTGCCAGCAGTTCTACACCGGGGACTAGCGGGGGACTAGCCAAAAACATTCAGTACTTC. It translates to CASSSTPGTSGGLAKNIQYF.

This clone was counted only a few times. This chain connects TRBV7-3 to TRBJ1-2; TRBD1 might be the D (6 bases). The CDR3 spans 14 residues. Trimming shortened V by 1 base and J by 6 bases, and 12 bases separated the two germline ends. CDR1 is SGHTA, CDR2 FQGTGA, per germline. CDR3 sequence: CASSLIYRDHGYTF. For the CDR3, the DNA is TGTGCCAGCAGCTTAATATACAGGGATCATGGCTACACCTTC.

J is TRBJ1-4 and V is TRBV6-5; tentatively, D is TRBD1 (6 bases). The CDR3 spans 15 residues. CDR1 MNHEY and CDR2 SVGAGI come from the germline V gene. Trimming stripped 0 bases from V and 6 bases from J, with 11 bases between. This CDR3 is CASSYSGAGYEKLFF. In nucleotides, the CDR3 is TGTGCCAGCAGTTACTCGGGGGCCGGGTATGAAAAACTGTTTTTT.

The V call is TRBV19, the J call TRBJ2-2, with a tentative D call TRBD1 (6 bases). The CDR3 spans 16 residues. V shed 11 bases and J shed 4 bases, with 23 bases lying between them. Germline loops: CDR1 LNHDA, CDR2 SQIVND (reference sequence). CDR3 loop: CAASSTGHMSTGELFF. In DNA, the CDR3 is TGTGCCGCGTCGTCAACAGGGCATATGAGCACCGGGGAGCTGTTTTTT.

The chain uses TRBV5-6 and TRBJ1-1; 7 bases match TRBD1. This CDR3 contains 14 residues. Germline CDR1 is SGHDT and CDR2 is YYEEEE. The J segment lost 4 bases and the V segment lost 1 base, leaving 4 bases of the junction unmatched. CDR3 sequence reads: CASSLRTGPTEAFF. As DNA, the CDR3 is TGTGCCAGCAGCTTGAGGACAGGTCCCACTGAAGCTTTCTTT.

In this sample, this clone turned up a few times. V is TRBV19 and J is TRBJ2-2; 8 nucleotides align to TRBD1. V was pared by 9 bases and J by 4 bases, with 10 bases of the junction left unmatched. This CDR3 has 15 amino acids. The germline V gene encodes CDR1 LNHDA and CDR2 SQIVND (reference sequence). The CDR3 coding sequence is TGTGCCAGCCAGATCGGGACAGGCGGCACCGGGGAGCTGTTTTTT. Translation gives CASQIGTGGTGELFF.

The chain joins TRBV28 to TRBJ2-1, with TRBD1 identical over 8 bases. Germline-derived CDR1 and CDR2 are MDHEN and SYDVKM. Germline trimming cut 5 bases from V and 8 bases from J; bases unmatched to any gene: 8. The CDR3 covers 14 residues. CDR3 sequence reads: CASSLPTGAYEQFF. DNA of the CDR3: TGTGCCAGCAGTCTACCGACAGGGGCCTATGAGCAGTTCTTC.

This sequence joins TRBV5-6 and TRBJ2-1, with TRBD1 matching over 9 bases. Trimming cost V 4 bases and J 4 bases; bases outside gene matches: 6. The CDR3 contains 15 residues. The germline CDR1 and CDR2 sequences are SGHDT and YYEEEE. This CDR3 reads CASSGTGTGYNEQFF. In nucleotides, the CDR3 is TGTGCCAGCAGCGGGACCGGGACAGGGTACAATGAGCAGTTCTTC.

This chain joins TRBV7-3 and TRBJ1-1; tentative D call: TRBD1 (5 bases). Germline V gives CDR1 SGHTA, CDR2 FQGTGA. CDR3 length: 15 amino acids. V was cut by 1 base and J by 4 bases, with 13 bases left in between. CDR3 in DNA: TGTGCCAGCAGCTTAAGTCCGGGGGGAACCACTGAAGCTTTCTTT. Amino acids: CASSLSPGGTTEAFF.

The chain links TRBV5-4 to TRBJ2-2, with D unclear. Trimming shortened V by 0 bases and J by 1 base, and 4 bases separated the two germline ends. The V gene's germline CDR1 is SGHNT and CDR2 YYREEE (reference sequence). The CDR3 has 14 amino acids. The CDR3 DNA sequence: TGTGCCAGCAGCTTGGATCAGAACACCGGGGAGCTGTTTTTT. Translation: CASSLDQNTGELFF.

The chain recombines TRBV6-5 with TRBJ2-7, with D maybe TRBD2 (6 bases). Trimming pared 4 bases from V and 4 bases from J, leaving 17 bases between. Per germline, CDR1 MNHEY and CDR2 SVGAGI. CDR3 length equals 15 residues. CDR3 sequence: CASSLAAGSRYEQYF. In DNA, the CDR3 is TGTGCCAGCAGTTTAGCCGCGGGGTCCAGATACGAGCAGTACTTC.

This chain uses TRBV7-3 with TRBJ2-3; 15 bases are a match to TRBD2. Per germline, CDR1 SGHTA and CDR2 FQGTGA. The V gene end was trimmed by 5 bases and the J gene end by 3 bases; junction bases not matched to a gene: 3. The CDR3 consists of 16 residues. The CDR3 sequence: CASSTGLAGGTDTQYF. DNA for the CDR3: TGTGCCAGCAGCACCGGACTAGCGGGGGGGACAGATACGCAGTATTTT.

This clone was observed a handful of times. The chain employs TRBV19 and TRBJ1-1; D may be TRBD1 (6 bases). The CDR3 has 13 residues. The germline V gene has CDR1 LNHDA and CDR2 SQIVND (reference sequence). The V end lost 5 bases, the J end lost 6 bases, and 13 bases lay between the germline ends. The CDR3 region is CASSSVRGSEAFF. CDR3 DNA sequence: TGTGCCAGTAGTTCGGTCAGGGGATCTGAAGCTTTCTTT.

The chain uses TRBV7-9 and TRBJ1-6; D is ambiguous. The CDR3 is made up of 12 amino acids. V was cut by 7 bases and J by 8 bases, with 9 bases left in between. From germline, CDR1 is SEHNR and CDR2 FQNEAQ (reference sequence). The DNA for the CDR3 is TGTGCCAGCAACTGGGCTGATTCACCCCTCCACTTT. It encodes CASNWADSPLHF.

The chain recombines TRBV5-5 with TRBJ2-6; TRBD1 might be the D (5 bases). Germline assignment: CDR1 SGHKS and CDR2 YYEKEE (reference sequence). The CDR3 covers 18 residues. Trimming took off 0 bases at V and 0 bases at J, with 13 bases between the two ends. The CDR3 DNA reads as TGTGCCAGCAGCTTGGTGGCCGACAGTAGCTCTGGGGCCAACGTCCTGACTTTC. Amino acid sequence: CASSLVADSSSGANVLTF.

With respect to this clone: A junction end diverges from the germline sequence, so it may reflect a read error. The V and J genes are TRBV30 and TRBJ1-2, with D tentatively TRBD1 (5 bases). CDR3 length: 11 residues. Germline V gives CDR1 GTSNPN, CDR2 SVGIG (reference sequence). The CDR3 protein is CAWSATKGPAF. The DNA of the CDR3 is TGTGCCTGGAGTGCGACAAAGGGGCCCGCGTTC.

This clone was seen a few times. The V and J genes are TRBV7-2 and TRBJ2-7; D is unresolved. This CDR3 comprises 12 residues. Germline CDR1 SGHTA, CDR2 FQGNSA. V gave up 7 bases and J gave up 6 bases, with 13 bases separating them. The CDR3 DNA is TGTGCCAGCACTCGAAGTAGCATCGAGCAGTACTTC. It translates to CASTRSSIEQYF.

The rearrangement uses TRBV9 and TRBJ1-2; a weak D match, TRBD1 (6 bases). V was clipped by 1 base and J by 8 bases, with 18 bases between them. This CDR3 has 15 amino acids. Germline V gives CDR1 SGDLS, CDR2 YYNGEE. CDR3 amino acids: CASSVSWTAPGGYTF. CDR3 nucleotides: TGTGCCAGCAGCGTATCCTGGACAGCCCCGGGGGGCTACACCTTC.

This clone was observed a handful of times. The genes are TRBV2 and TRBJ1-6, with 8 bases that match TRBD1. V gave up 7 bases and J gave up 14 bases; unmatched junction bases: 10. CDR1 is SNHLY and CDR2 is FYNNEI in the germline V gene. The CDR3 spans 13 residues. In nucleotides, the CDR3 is TGTGCCAGCACAGGGACAGGACCCATCACCCTCCACTTT. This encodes CASTGTGPITLHF.

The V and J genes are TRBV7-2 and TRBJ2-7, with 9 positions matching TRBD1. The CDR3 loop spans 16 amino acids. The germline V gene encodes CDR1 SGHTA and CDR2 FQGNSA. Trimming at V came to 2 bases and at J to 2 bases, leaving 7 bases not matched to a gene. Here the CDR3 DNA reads TGTGCCAGCAGCTTAACAGGGGGCTCAGGTCCCTACGAGCAGTACTTC. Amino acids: CASSLTGGSGPYEQYF.

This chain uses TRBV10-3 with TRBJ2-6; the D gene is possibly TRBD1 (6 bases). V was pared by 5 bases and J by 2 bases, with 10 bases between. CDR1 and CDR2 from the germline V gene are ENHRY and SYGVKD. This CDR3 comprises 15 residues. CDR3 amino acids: CAISFNRAGANVLTF. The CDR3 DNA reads TGTGCCATCAGTTTTAACAGGGCTGGGGCCAACGTCCTGACTTTC.

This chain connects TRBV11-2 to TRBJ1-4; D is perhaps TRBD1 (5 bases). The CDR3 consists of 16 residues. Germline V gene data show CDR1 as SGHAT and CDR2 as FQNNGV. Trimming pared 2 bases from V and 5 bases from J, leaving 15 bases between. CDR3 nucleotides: TGTGCCAGCAGCTTAAAAGCAGGGCTGGAGAATGAAAAACTGTTTTTT. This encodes CASSLKAGLENEKLFF.

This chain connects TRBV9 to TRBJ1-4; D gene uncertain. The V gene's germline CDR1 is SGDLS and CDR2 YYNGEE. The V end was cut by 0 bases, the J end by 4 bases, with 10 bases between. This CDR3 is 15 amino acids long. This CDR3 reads CASSVGGSLNEKLFF. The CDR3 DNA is TGTGCCAGCAGCGTAGGCGGGAGCCTTAATGAAAAACTGTTTTTT.

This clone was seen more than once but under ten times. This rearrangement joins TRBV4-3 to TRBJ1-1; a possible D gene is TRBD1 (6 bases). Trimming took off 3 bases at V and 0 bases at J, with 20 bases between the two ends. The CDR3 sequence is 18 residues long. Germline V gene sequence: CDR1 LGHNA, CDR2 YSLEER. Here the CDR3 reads CASSQELAGGHMNTEAFF. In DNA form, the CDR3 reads TGCGCCAGCAGCCAGGAACTCGCGGGGGGGCACATGAACACTGAAGCTTTCTTT.

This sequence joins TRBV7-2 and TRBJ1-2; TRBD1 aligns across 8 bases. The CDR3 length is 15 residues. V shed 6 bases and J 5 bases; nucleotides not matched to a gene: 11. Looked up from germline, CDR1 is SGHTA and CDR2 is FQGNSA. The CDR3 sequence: CASSQPYRGKYGYTF. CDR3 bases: TGTGCCAGCAGTCAGCCCTACAGGGGGAAGTATGGCTACACCTTC.